One T cell receptor beta chain is described in this entry. What this receptor recognizes is not known. No base qualities exist here, and no much larger clone lies one base off it. The entry originates in a study of T cells in localized non-small cell lung cancer (dated by TCRdb to the early 2020s). Some background on the complete study: Comparing tumors with uninvolved tumor-adjacent lungs, the study looked at the T cell repertoires of 220 or so patients with early-stage NSCLC. The mean age of the NSCLC patients was 50 to 85 years, with 120 to 150 men and around 100 women. All 240 or so NSCLC patients in the cohort were treatment-naive and had localized lung tumors that were resected.

Overall study outcomes, separate from this receptor: Because multi-region tumor sequencing was not done, intratumor heterogeneity could not be ruled out. A median of about 50 of the top 100 tumor clones turned up in the paired uninvolved adjacent lung, and fewer than 35 of those clones also ranked among the top 100 of that same adjacent lung. Higher blood T cell density associated with longer overall survival, while higher adjacent-lung clonality associated with shorter survival. Uninvolved tumor-adjacent lung showed the highest T cell clonality, higher than tumor, which suggests more focused antigenic responses in the uninvolved tumor-adjacent lung. Because of the exploratory design, TCR variables were selected using unadjusted p-values without false-discovery rate correction.

At diagnosis, peripheral blood, uninvolved tumor-adjacent lung and tumor were collected and were preserved as a mix of fresh-frozen and FFPE material. For TCR repertoire profiling, blood samples were analyzed as peripheral blood mononuclear cells. Cut back by 4 bases and 1 base, the V and J ends lie 9 bases apart. The CDR3 goes from the cysteine to the phenylalanine over 14 residues. The read is trimmed to its CDR3 DNA, 42 bases read in frame from base 1. The germline V gene (reference sequence) yields SEHNR for CDR1 and FQNEAQ for CDR2. TCR beta CDR3 regions were sequenced from DNA using the immunoSEQ Assay. The paper's data handling went like this. T cell density was computed as TCR beta template counts normalized to usable DNA estimated by amplifying housekeeping genes. Richness was estimated with the preseqR package, extrapolating to 400,000 templates for PBMC samples and 120,000 templates for tissue samples. Clonality was taken to be one minus Pielou's evenness. To identify tissue-enriched TCRs, differential abundance testing was run on productive amino-acid clonotypes with a minimum total count of 5 and an alpha of 0.1. The Jaccard Index and the Morisita Overlap Index were used to measure repertoire overlap between compartments. GLIPH grouped TCR beta CDR3s together with public tetramer-defined viral CDR3s, and a viral motif had to include at least three viral sequences and also show V-gene enrichment. Sourced from immuneACCESS, this table was stored by TCRdb with only in-frame sequences that have V and J called. A share of the clones is absent; for the studies checked, an unresolved V gene accounts for under half, and the remainder has no known explanation. V, J and clone size were drawn from that table, and D and trimming were deduced from the DNA. The sample table holds 75,000 to 80,000 clones, of which around 82% were seen once. The ten biggest clones cover roughly 9% of the sample.

Source: peripheral blood, taken before any cancer treatment. The TCR was taken from a female donor at least 60 years old with stage I lung adenocarcinoma. This chain joins TRBV7-9 to TRBJ2-3; tentative D gene TRBD1, with 6 bases matching. The CDR3 in this case is CASSSDRRTDTQYF. The DNA reads as follows: TGTGCCAGCAGCTCCGACAGGCGCACAGATACGCAGTATTTT.